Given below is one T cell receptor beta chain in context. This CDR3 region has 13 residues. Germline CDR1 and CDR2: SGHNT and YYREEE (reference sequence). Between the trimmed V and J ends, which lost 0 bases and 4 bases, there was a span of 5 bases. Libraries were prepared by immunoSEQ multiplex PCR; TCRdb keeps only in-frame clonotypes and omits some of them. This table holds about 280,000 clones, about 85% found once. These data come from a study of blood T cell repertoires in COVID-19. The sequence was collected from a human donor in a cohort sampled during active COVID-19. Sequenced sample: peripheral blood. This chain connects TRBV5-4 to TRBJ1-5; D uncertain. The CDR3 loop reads CASSLAGNQPQHF. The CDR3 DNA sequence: TGTGCCAGCAGCTTGGCCGGGAATCAGCCCCAGCATTTT. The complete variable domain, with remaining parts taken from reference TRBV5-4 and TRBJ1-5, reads ETGVTQSPTHLIKTRGQQVTLRCSSQSGHNTVSWYQQALGQGPQFIFQYYREEENGRGNFPPRFSGLQFPNYSSELNVNALELDDSALYLCASSLAGNQPQHFGDGTRLSIL.